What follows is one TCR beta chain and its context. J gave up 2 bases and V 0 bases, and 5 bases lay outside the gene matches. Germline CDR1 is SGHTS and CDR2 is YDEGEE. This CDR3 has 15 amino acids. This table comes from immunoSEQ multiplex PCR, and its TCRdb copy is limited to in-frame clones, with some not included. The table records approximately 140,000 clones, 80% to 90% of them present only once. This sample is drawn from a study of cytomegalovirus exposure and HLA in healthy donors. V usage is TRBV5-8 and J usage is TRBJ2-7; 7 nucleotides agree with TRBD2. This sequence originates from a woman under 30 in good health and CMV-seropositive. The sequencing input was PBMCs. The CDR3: CASSLDPAGAYEQYF. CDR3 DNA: TGTGCCAGCAGCTTGGATCCTGCGGGGGCCTACGAGCAGTACTTC.